The clone carrying this T cell receptor (beta chain) has just a few counts. The data are from a study of patients and donors after allogeneic stem cell transplantation. A single record per CDR3 protein comes from TCRdb applying MiXCR to the RT-PCR reads. Of a few thousand distinct CDR3 sequences in the sample, roughly 4.2% were seen once. CDR3 length: 19 residues. The V segment lost 4 bases and the J segment 1 base; nucleotides outside the gene matches: 14. The germline V gene encodes CDR1 SGHRS and CDR2 YFSETQ. The V and J genes are TRBV5-1 and TRBJ2-6; 7 nucleotides agree with TRBD1. Sequencing was performed on blood, either unsorted or a sorted T cell fraction (not recorded which). The TCR comes from a human donor who was either an allogeneic HSCT recipient or a stem cell or donor lymphocyte infusion donor (not recorded which). It is not recorded whose cells these are; they may come from a transplant donor. CDR3 DNA sequence: TGCGCCAGCAGCCAGTCTAAACAGGGGTGGTTTTCTGGGGCCAACGTCCTGACTTTC. It yields the protein CASSQSKQGWFSGANVLTF.